What follows describes a single T cell receptor beta chain. The antigen is unknown. Other DNA sequences in this specimen translate into the identical CDR3. A multiplex PCR was run with 60 Vbeta primers and 13 Jbeta primers. Original processing methods: In a later analysis, of roughly 83 million unique beta chains, about 11 million appeared in at least two donors. Profiling relied on immunoSEQ multiplex PCR, and the TCRdb table lists in-frame clones only, not all of them. The DNA gave D and trimming, while V, J and clone size come from that table. The sample includes around 99,000 clones, roughly 79% of them seen just once. These data belong to a study of cytomegalovirus exposure and HLA in healthy donors. Study-wide findings and caveats: Per a later analysis, HLA-associated TCR beta chains showed more clonal expansion than other, equally common TCR beta chains. Investigators reported approximately 170 TCR beta chains as tied to cytomegalovirus. Serostatus for CMV was the only available immune exposure information.

The germline V gene encodes CDR1 SGHRS and CDR2 YFSETQ. The CDR3 sequence is 14 residues long. V lost 4 bases and J lost 1; bases outside the gene matches: 3. The sample was PBMCs. The chain employs TRBV5-1 and TRBJ1-1; 8 nucleotides align to TRBD1. The sequence was obtained from a woman between 50 and 59 years old in good health and CMV-seropositive. CDR3 residues: CASSPGTGNTEAFF. In DNA form, the CDR3 reads TGCGCCAGCAGCCCCGGGACAGGGAACACTGAAGCTTTCTTT.